The present T cell receptor beta chain was sequenced within a study of T cell repertoires in aging, cancer and after chemotherapy. On the study more broadly: Donor ages fell into six groups from 30 or younger up to 70 or older. Patients with glioblastoma brain tumors were sampled before and after temozolomide-based therapy.

Peripheral blood genomic DNA, not sorted cells or RNA, was the template. By share of the sample, this clonotype is large. Antigen: not known. Study results and limitations: Median generation probability rose over the chemotherapy interval in each cancer cohort, suggesting rebound thymic output. In cancer patients, declining TCR diversity with age involved lost richness and lost evenness.

TRB rearrangements spanning V, D and J were amplified using mixed TRB-A/B primers. MiXCR was run by TCRdb on the multiplex PCR reads, yielding one entry per CDR3 protein. The sample shows some 1,600 distinct CDR3 sequences, 28% of them seen only once. CDR1 is MNHEY and CDR2 is SVGAGI in the germline V gene. CDR3 length: 13 amino acids. V lost 4 bases and J 0 bases, leaving 7 bases between the germline ends. The source material was blood. The chain carries TRBV6-5 and TRBJ2-7; no reliable D call. The TCR comes from a human donor with a solid tumor. The CDR3 reads CASSSSSSYEQYF. In DNA, the CDR3 is TGTGCCAGCAGTTCCTCGAGCTCCTACGAGCAGTACTTC.